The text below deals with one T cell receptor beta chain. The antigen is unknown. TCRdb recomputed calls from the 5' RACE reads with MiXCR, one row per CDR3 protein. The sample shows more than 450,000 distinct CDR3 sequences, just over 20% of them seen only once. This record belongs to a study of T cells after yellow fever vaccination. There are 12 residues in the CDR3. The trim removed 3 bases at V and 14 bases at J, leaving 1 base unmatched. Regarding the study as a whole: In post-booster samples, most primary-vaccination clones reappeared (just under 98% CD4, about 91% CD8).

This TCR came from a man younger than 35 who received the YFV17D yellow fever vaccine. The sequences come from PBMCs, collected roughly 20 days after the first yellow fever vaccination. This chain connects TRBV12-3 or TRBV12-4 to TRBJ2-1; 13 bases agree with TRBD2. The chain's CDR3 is CASSFGTSGEFF. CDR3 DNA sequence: TGTGCCAGCAGTTTTGGGACTAGCGGGGAGTTCTTC.